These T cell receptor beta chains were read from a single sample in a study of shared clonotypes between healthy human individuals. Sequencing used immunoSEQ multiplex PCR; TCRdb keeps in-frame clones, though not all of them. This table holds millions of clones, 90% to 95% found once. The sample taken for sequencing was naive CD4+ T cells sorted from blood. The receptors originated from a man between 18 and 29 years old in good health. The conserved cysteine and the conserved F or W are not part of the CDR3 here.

cdr3_aa: ASSLKQRGVPYNEQF; j_call: TRBJ2-1; v_call: TRBV7-3
cdr3_aa: ASSEVPYEQY; j_call: .; v_call: TRBV25-1
cdr3_aa: ASSGGQVYGYT; j_call: TRBJ1-2; v_call: TRBV5-4
cdr3_aa: AWSGTGILGTEAF; j_call: TRBJ1-1; v_call: TRBV30
cdr3_aa: ASSLYSADTQY; j_call: TRBJ2-3; v_call: TRBV7-9
cdr3_aa: ASSSYRGPNTEAF; j_call: TRBJ1-1; v_call: TRBV9
cdr3_aa: ASSPTGGESYT; j_call: TRBJ1-2; v_call: TRBV18
cdr3_aa: ASSLEQDRPHEQY; j_call: TRBJ2-7; v_call: TRBV5-1
cdr3_aa: ASSRDVLGSDNEQF; j_call: TRBJ2-1; v_call: TRBV27
cdr3_aa: ASSLVELYGYT; j_call: TRBJ1-2; v_call: TRBV28
cdr3_aa: ASSGQDNSPLH; j_call: TRBJ1-6; v_call: TRBV6-1
cdr3_aa: SASRGGYT; j_call: TRBJ1-2; v_call: TRBV20-1
cdr3_aa: ASSSERTTDTQY; j_call: TRBJ2-3; v_call: TRBV2
cdr3_aa: ASSPRDRSFYEQY; j_call: TRBJ2-7; v_call: TRBV7-9
cdr3_aa: ASKKTGGSYEQY; j_call: TRBJ2-7; v_call: TRBV11-2
cdr3_aa: ASSASDYEQY; j_call: TRBJ2-7; v_call: TRBV6-6
cdr3_aa: ASSLAAGGGYGYT; j_call: TRBJ1-2; v_call: TRBV5-1
cdr3_aa: ACRPGQKGEKLF; j_call: TRBJ1-4; v_call: TRBV30
cdr3_aa: ASSLAGRKISTEAF; j_call: TRBJ1-1; v_call: TRBV5-6
cdr3_aa: ASSLLGTYEQY; j_call: TRBJ2-7; v_call: TRBV28
cdr3_aa: ASSLDRSYNEQF; j_call: TRBJ2-1; v_call: TRBV5-1
cdr3_aa: ASSPGKDTQY; j_call: TRBJ2-3; v_call: TRBV18
cdr3_aa: ASSPLRGTDTQY; j_call: TRBJ2-3; v_call: TRBV4-1
cdr3_aa: ASTGVVNTGELF; j_call: TRBJ2-2; v_call: TRBV25-1
cdr3_aa: ASSPRGTGPYGYT; j_call: TRBJ1-2; v_call: TRBV6-6
cdr3_aa: ASSLVSLGTGGREQY; j_call: TRBJ2-7; v_call: TRBV5-1
cdr3_aa: ASSLDPGNYGYT; j_call: TRBJ1-2; v_call: TRBV5-1
cdr3_aa: ASSLTGGYNSPLH; j_call: TRBJ1-6; v_call: TRBV2